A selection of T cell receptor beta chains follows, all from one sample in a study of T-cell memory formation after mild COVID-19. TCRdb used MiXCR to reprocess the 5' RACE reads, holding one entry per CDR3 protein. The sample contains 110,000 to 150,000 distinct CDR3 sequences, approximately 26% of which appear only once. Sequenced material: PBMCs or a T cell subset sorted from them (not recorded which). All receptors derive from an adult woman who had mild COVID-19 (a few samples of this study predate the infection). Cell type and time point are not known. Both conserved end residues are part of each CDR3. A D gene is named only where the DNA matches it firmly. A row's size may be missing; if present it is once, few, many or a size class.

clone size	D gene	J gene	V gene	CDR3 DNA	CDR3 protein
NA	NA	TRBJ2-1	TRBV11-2	TGTGCCAGCAGCTTAGTAGGGAACAATGAGCAGTTCTTC	CASSLVGNNEQFF
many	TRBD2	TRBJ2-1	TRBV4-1	TGCGCCAGCAGCCAAGTCGGGACTAGCGCATACAATGAGCAGTTCTTC	CASSQVGTSAYNEQFF
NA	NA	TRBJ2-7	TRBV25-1	TGTGCCAGCAGTGATATCTCCTACGAGCAGTACTTC	CASSDISYEQYF
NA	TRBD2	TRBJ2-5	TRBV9	TGTGCCAGCAGCACCCCAGGACTAGGGCAAGAGACCCAGTACTTC	CASSTPGLGQETQYF
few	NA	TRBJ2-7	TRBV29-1	TGCAGCGTCTACACACACGAGCAGTACTTC	CSVYTHEQYF
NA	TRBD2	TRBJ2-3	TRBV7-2	TGTGCCAGCAGTAGGACTAGCGGACCCCCGGATACGCAGTATTTT	CASSRTSGPPDTQYF
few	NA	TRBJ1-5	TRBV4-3	TGCGCCAGCAGCCAAGTCAGAGGGAGCAATCAGCCCCAGCATTTT	CASSQVRGSNQPQHF
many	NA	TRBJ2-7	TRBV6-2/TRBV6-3	TGTGCCAGCAGTTCTTTCCTGGGCAGCTCCTACGAGCAGTACTTC	CASSSFLGSSYEQYF
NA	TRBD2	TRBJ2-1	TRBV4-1	TGCGCCAGCAGCCGCCAATTTGGGACTAGCGGGGGAAGCTCCTACAATGAGCAGTTCTTC	CASSRQFGTSGGSSYNEQFF
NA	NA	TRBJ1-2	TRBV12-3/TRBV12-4	TGTGCCAGCAGTTTAGGGACAGACACCTATGGCTACACCTTC	CASSLGTDTYGYTF
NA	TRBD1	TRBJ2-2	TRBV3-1	TGTGCCAGCAGCGCAGGGGGCGTCGTCACCGGGGAGCTGTTTTTT	CASSAGGVVTGELFF
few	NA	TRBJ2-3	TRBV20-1	TGCAGTGCTATCCACAGGGATATGAGCACAGATACGCAGTATTTT	CSAIHRDMSTDTQYF
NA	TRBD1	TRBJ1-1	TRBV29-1	TGCAGCTCCATGCTGACAGGGGTCAACACTGAAGCTTTCTTT	CSSMLTGVNTEAFF
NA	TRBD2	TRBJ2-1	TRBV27	TGTGCCAGCAGTCCCCCCGGGACTAGCGGGAGGAAGAGCTCCTACAATGAGCAGTTCTTC	CASSPPGTSGRKSSYNEQFF
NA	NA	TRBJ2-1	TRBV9	TGTGCCAGCGGGAGCCCAAACAATGAGCAGTTCTTC	CASGSPNNEQFF
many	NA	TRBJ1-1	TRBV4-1	TGCGCCAGCAGAACCCTCCCGGGGAACACTGAAGCTTTCTTT	CASRTLPGNTEAFF
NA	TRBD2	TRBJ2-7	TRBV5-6	TGTGCCAGCAGCTCCAGACTAGCGGGGGTCTTCTACGAGCAGTACTTC	CASSSRLAGVFYEQYF
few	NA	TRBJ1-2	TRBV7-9	TGTGCCAGCAGCACCTCTGTCGAAGAAGGGGTCTATGGCTACACCTTC	CASSTSVEEGVYGYTF
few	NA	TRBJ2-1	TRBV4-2	TGTGCCAGCAGCCTCCGACAGGAAACCTACAATGAGCAGTTCTTC	CASSLRQETYNEQFF
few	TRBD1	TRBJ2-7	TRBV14	TGTGCCAGCAGCCAGACAGGGTCGAGCTCCTACGAGCAGTACTTC	CASSQTGSSSYEQYF
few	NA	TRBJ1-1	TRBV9	TGTGCCAGCAGCCCTCGAGGCGGGATCAGCGACACTGAAGCTTTCTTT	CASSPRGGISDTEAFF
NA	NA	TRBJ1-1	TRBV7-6	TGTGCCAGCAGCTTAGGAGGGGAACAGGAAGCTTTCTTT	CASSLGGEQEAFF
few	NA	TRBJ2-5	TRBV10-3	TGTGCCATCGGTACGGTCGCAACTGAGACCCAGTACTTC	CAIGTVATETQYF
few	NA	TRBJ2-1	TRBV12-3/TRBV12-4	TGTGCCAGCAGTTTACATGCGGACTACAATGAGCAGTTCTTC	CASSLHADYNEQFF